A single sample gave rise to the 14 T cell receptor beta chains below, sequenced in a study of blood T cell repertoires in COVID-19. The repertoire was sequenced with immunoSEQ multiplex PCR; TCRdb's copy has only in-frame clones and lacks some. The sample holds over 120,000 clones; 84% are singletons and the top ten take roughly 10%. The sample consisted of peripheral blood. The receptors were gathered from a man aged 55 to 70 with active or convalescent COVID-19.

The chain's CDR3 is CASSRGQGAYGYTF. CDR3 DNA sequence: TGTGCCAGCAGTCGAGGACAGGGGGCTTATGGCTACACCTTC. The chain uses TRBV7-2 and TRBJ1-2; 11 bases are a match to TRBD1. The CDR3 extends over 14 amino acids. V gave up 6 bases and J gave up 5 bases; unmatched junction bases: 5. Germline values: CDR1 SGHTA, CDR2 FQGNSA.

The gene calls are TRBV11-2 and TRBJ2-5, with D possibly matching TRBD1 (6 bases). Germline lookup yields CDR1 SGHAT and CDR2 FQNNGV. The CDR3 sequence is 13 residues long. Trimming left V 2 bases short and J 5 bases short, with 9 bases between. The CDR3 is CASSLSTGETQYF. CDR3 nucleotides: TGTGCCAGCAGCTTATCTACAGGGGAGACCCAGTACTTC.

The rearrangement uses TRBV29-1 and TRBJ2-7; 9 bases are shared with TRBD1. The CDR3 has 14 amino acids. Germline lookup yields CDR1 SQVTM and CDR2 ANQGSEA. Unmatched junction bases numbered 3, after V lost 1 base and J lost 2 bases. CDR3 nucleotides: TGCAGCGTTGAAGGTGGGGACAGGGCCTACGAGCAGTACTTC. This sequence encodes CSVEGGDRAYEQYF.

The gene calls are TRBV5-1 and TRBJ1-2; tentatively, D is TRBD1 (5 bases). The CDR3 extends over 14 amino acids. With 2 bases removed from V and 4 bases from J, the gap between germline ends came to 12 bases. Germline V gene sequence: CDR1 SGHRS, CDR2 YFSETQ. CDR3 protein: CASSLLQGSYGYTF. The CDR3 DNA follows: TGCGCCAGCAGCTTACTTCAGGGAAGCTATGGCTACACCTTC.

This sequence joins TRBV19 and TRBJ2-1, with D possibly being TRBD2 (6 bases). V was clipped by 10 bases and J by 2 bases, with 15 bases between them. The germline CDR1 and CDR2 sequences are LNHDA and SQIVND (reference sequence). The CDR3 is 14 residues long. The DNA of the CDR3 is TGTGCCACCCAAAGCCAGCGGGCCTACAATGAGCAGTTCTTC. It codes for CATQSQRAYNEQFF. The full variable domain, completed using reference TRBV19 and TRBJ2-1, is DGGITQSPKYLFRKEGQNVTLSCEQNLNHDAMYWYRQDPGQGLRLIYYSQIVNDFQKGDIAEGYSVSREKKESFPLTVTSAQKNPTAFYLCATQSQRAYNEQFFGPGTRLTVL.

The chain employs TRBV5-1 and TRBJ2-3; D unclear. In germline, CDR1 is SGHRS, CDR2 YFSETQ. Trimming stripped 4 bases from V and 0 bases from J, with 6 bases between. The CDR3 is 13 amino acids. The CDR3 DNA follows: TGCGCCAGCAGCCTCTCTAGCACAGATACGCAGTATTTT. This codes for CASSLSSTDTQYF.

The rearrangement links TRBV12-5 to TRBJ2-5; maybe TRBD1 (6 bases). Looked up from germline, CDR1 is LGHNT and CDR2 is FRNRAP. The CDR3 loop spans 15 amino acids. Trimming removed 1 base at V and 4 bases at J, with 13 bases between. The CDR3 region has the DNA TGTGCTAGTGGTTTGGGAAACAGGGTTCGAGAGACCCAGTACTTC. Amino acids: CASGLGNRVRETQYF.

V and J are TRBV19 and TRBJ1-3; D is uncertain. Per the germline V gene, CDR1 is LNHDA and CDR2 is SQIVND (reference sequence). This CDR3 comprises 18 residues. Deletions cut 5 bases from V and 3 bases from J, with 23 bases between. CDR3 nucleotides: TGTGCCAGTAGTGCCGGGATCTCGGGTGGTGTGGTTGGAAACACCATATATTTT. Translating it yields CASSAGISGGVVGNTIYF. Drawing the rest from reference TRBV19 and TRBJ1-3, the complete variable domain is DGGITQSPKYLFRKEGQNVTLSCEQNLNHDAMYWYRQDPGQGLRLIYYSQIVNDFQKGDIAEGYSVSREKKESFPLTVTSAQKNPTAFYLCASSAGISGGVVGNTIYFGEGSWLTVV.

V usage is TRBV4-2 and J usage is TRBJ2-3, with D perhaps TRBD2 (6 bases). The CDR3 has 14 amino acids. The germline CDR1 and CDR2 sequences are LGHNA and YNFKEQ. The germline V and J ends were trimmed by 1 base and 6 bases, with 11 bases remaining between them. The DNA of the CDR3 is TGTGCCAGCAGCCAAGTTGTTAGCGGCGATACGCAGTATTTT. Its translation is CASSQVVSGDTQYF.

The chain has TRBV5-1 and TRBJ1-2, with a possible D match to TRBD1 (6 bases). CDR1 is SGHRS and CDR2 is YFSETQ in the germline V gene. V shed 3 bases and J shed 6 bases, with 12 bases lying between them. There are 13 residues in the CDR3. CDR3: CASSSLQGNGYTF. The CDR3 DNA reads as TGCGCCAGCAGCTCCTTACAGGGAAATGGCTACACCTTC. Variable domain in full (rest from reference TRBV5-1 and TRBJ1-2): KAGVTQTPRYLIKTRGQQVTLSCSPISGHRSVSWYQQTPGQGLQFLFEYFSETQRNKGNFPGRFSGRQFSNSRSEMNVSTLELGDSALYLCASSSLQGNGYTFGSGTRLTVV.

The chain employs TRBV6-2 or TRBV6-3 and TRBJ2-1; D is possibly TRBD2 (5 bases). The V end lost 5 bases, the J end lost 8 bases, and 22 bases lay between the germline ends. The CDR3 sequence is 16 residues long. Germline assignment: CDR1 MNHEY and CDR2 SVGEGT. CDR3 sequence: CASSTPAAGKPDEQFF. DNA of the CDR3: TGTGCCAGCAGTACCCCCGCGGCGGGCAAGCCTGATGAGCAGTTCTTC.

The chain is built from TRBV12-3 or TRBV12-4 and TRBJ1-2; weak D call: TRBD1 (6 bases). The CDR3 length is 13 residues. Trimming pared 6 bases from V and 2 bases from J, leaving 10 bases between. The CDR3 DNA is TGTGCCAGCAGCGGGCAGGGGAACTATGGCTACACCTTC. This gives the protein CASSGQGNYGYTF.

The chain is built from TRBV7-8 and TRBJ2-1, with TRBD2 matching 13 bases. The CDR3 sequence is 15 residues long. The junction had 3 bases not matched to a gene; V was cut back by 5 bases and J by 5 bases. Germline CDR1 is SGHVS and CDR2 is FQNEAQ. CDR3 nucleotide sequence: TGTGCCAGCAGCGCCGGGACTAGCGGGAACAATGAGCAGTTCTTC. It is translated as CASSAGTSGNNEQFF.

The gene calls are TRBV5-6 and TRBJ1-2; TRBD1 matches 11 bases. CDR3 length: 14 residues. The junction had 6 bases not matched to a gene; V was cut back by 4 bases and J by 7 bases. Germline values: CDR1 SGHDT, CDR2 YYEEEE. Here the CDR3 reads CASSRPGQGVGYTF. CDR3 in DNA: TGTGCCAGCAGCAGACCGGGACAGGGGGTTGGCTACACCTTC.